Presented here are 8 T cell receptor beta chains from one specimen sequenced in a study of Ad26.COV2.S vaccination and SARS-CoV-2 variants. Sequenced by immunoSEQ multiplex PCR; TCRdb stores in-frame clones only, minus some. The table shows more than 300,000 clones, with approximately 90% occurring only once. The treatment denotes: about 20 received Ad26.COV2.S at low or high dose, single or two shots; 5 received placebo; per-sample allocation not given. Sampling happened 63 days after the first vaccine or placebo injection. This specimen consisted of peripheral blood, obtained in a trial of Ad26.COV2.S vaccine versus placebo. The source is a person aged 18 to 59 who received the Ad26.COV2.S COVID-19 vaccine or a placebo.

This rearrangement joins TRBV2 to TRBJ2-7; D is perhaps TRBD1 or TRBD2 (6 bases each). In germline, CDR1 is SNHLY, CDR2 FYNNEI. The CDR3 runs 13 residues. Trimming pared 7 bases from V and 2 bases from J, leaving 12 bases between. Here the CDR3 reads CASTGDTTYEQYF. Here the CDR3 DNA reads TGTGCCAGCACGGGGGACACTACCTACGAGCAGTACTTC.

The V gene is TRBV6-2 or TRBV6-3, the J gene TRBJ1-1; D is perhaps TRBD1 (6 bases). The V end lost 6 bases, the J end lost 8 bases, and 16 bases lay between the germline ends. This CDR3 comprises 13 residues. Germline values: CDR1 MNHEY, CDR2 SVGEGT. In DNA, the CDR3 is TGTGCCAGCAGCCGCTCCGGGACACAAGAAGCTTTCTTT. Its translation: CASSRSGTQEAFF.

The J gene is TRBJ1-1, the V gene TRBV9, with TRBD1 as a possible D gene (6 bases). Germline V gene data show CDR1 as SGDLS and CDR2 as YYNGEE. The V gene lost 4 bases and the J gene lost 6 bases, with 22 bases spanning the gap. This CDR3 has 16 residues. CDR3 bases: TGTGCCAGCAGCCTCGCTCCAGGGGCGGTGGGGCCTGAAGCTTTCTTT. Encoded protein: CASSLAPGAVGPEAFF.

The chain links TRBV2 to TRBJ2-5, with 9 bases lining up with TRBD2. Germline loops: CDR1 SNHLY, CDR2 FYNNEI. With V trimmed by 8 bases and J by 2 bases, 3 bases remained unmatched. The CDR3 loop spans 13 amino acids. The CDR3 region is CASGGLAQETQYF. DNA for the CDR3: TGTGCCAGCGGGGGACTAGCTCAAGAGACCCAGTACTTC.

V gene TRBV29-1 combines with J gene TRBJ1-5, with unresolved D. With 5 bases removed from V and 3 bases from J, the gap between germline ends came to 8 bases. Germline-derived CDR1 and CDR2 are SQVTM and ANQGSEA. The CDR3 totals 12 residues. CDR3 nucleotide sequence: TGCAGCGTTCGGGCGCCCAATCAGCCCCAGCATTTT. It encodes CSVRAPNQPQHF.

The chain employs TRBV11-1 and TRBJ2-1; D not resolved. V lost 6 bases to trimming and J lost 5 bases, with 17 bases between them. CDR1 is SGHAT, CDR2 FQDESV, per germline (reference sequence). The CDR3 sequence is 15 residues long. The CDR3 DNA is TGTGCCAGCAGACCCACAACGTCGAGAGACAATGAGCAGTTCTTC. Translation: CASRPTTSRDNEQFF.

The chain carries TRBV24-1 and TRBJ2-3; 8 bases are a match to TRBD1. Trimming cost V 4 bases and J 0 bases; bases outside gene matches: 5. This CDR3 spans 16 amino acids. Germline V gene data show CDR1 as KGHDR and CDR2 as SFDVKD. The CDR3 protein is CATSDPDRESTDTQYF. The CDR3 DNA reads TGTGCCACCAGTGACCCGGACAGGGAGAGCACAGATACGCAGTATTTT.

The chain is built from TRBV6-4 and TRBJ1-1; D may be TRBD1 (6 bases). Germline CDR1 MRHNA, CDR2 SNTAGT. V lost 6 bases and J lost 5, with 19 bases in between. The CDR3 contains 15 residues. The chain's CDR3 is CASRRVGQIGTEAFF. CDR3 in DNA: TGTGCCAGCAGACGGGTCGGACAGATCGGAACTGAAGCTTTCTTT.